The sequence of this TCR beta chain was determined in a study of T cell responses to AZD1222 COVID-19 vaccine. Findings and caveats of the study: Repertoires were obtained only post-peak T cell response. Nearly half of unique spike-specific TCRs reportedly avoided B.1.351 and B.1.1.7 mutated regions. Spike-specific TCR breadth and depth went up after people got two AZD1222 doses.

In its sample, this clone was seen a few times. Its specificity is unknown. Sequencing used immunoSEQ multiplex PCR; TCRdb keeps in-frame clones, though not all of them. This table has around 130,000 clones, roughly 90% appearing once. The junction had 10 bases not matched to a gene; V was cut back by 4 bases and J by 4 bases. Germline-derived CDR1 and CDR2 are ENHRY and SYGVKD. CDR3 length equals 16 residues. The source material was peripheral blood, sampled on day 0 of AZD1222 vaccination. This TCR came from an adult in good health. This rearrangement joins TRBV10-3 to TRBJ1-2, with TRBD1 matching 9 bases. The CDR3, as DNA: TGTGCCATCAGTGCCCCAACAGGGGGCGCCTTCTATGGCTACACCTTC. Protein: CAISAPTGGAFYGYTF.